These 20 T cell receptor beta chains originate from one sample sequenced in a study of siplizumab effects on memory and regulatory T cells. Libraries were prepared by immunoSEQ multiplex PCR; TCRdb keeps only in-frame clonotypes and omits some of them. The sample holds around 100,000 clones, 94% seen once. The specimen sequenced was non-Treg CD4+ T cells sorted from blood. The receptors were gathered from a human donor in good health.

V is TRBV29-1 and J is TRBJ1-3; D is perhaps TRBD1 (6 bases). Germline V lookup: CDR1 SQVTM, CDR2 ANQGSEA. V lost 4 bases to trimming and J lost 0 bases, with 10 bases between them. This CDR3 comprises 14 residues. The CDR3 DNA reads as TGCAGCGTTGGTTTGGGACACTCTGGAAACACCATATATTTT. It codes for CSVGLGHSGNTIYF.

This chain joins TRBV5-8 and TRBJ1-1, with 8 bases lining up with TRBD1. CDR1 SGHTS and CDR2 YDEGEE come from the germline V gene. V trimming: 4 bases; J trimming: 8 bases; junction bases outside the gene matches: 16. The CDR3 extends over 16 amino acids. The CDR3 bases are TGTGCCAGCAGCGGTAGACAGGGGTGGTTTGAATCCGAAGCTTTCTTT. Translating gives CASSGRQGWFESEAFF.

The genes are TRBV19 and TRBJ1-1; no definite D call. Trimming took 4 bases from V and 4 from J, leaving 22 bases between them. From germline, CDR1 is LNHDA and CDR2 SQIVND (reference sequence). The CDR3 extends over 17 amino acids. The CDR3 DNA reads as TGTGCCAGTAGTACACAAAACAGAGCGGGTAGAGGCACTGAAGCTTTCTTT. It yields the protein CASSTQNRAGRGTEAFF.

CDR3 loop: CASSSVTGNSYEQYF. The CDR3 nucleotides are TGTGCCAGTAGTTCCGTGACAGGTAACTCCTACGAGCAGTACTTC. The chain couples TRBV19 to TRBJ2-7; TRBD1 is a possible D gene (6 bases). Trimming removed 5 bases from V and 0 bases from J, with 14 bases in between. This CDR3 has 15 amino acids. CDR1 and CDR2 (germline): LNHDA, SQIVND (reference sequence).

The chain joins TRBV5-1 to TRBJ1-4, with D perhaps TRBD1 (6 bases). CDR1 and CDR2 (germline): SGHRS, YFSETQ. The V and J ends lost 3 bases and 7 bases respectively, with 16 bases between them. This CDR3 comprises 15 residues. The CDR3 bases are TGCGCCAGCAGCTCAACGTTGGGGACAAGTGAAAAACTGTTTTTT. This translates into CASSSTLGTSEKLFF.

The chain couples TRBV7-9 to TRBJ2-7; tentatively, D is TRBD2 (5 bases). CDR1 is SEHNR and CDR2 is FQNEAQ in the germline V gene (reference sequence). This CDR3 region has 16 residues. The V and J ends lost 5 bases and 7 bases respectively, with 24 bases between them. The DNA for the CDR3 is TGTGCCAGCAGCAAACCCCGGGCTGGGAGCACCCAAGAGCAGTACTTC. This translates into CASSKPRAGSTQEQYF.

This clone is a singleton in its sample. The chain carries TRBV27 and TRBJ2-1; the D is unclear. This CDR3 is built from 13 residues. Germline loops: CDR1 MNHEY, CDR2 SMNVEV (reference sequence). V lost 2 bases and J lost 8, with 10 bases in between. As DNA, the CDR3 is TGTGCCAGCAGTTTAGTGGTTCGGGATGAGCAGTTCTTC. This encodes CASSLVVRDEQFF.

Written as DNA, the CDR3 is TGTGCCACCAGCAGAGATAGGATGAGACCTCGGAACACTGAAGCTTTCTTT. Translated: CATSRDRMRPRNTEAFF. V gene TRBV15 combines with J gene TRBJ1-1; D remains unclear. Germline CDR1 is LNHNV and CDR2 is YYDKDF (reference sequence). The CDR3 is 17 amino acids. V dropped 0 bases and J dropped 1 base, with 15 bases sitting between them.

The rearrangement links TRBV15 to TRBJ1-5; tentative D call: TRBD1 (5 bases). The V gene's germline CDR1 is LNHNV and CDR2 YYDKDF (reference sequence). The germline V and J ends were trimmed by 0 bases and 5 bases, with 8 bases remaining between them. This CDR3 has 14 amino acids. CDR3 amino acids: CATSRDGGDQPQHF. The CDR3 DNA is TGTGCCACCAGCAGAGATGGAGGGGATCAGCCCCAGCATTTT.

The V and J genes are TRBV6-5 and TRBJ1-1; maybe TRBD1 (5 bases). V lost 4 bases and J 1 base, leaving 10 bases between the germline ends. The germline V gene has CDR1 MNHEY and CDR2 SVGAGI. The CDR3 has 14 amino acids. The CDR3 reads CASSSVGGNTEAFF. Here the CDR3 DNA reads TGTGCCAGCAGTTCCGTCGGGGGGAACACTGAAGCTTTCTTT.

J is TRBJ2-7 and V is TRBV7-2; D uncertain. There are 12 residues in the CDR3. The V and J ends lost 1 base and 3 bases respectively, with 4 bases between them. Germline V gene sequence: CDR1 SGHTA, CDR2 FQGNSA. The CDR3 sequence: CASSLEHYEQYF. CDR3 bases: TGTGCCAGCAGCTTAGAGCACTACGAGCAGTACTTC.

The rearrangement uses TRBV6-6 and TRBJ1-2; a weak D match, TRBD1 (6 bases). The CDR3 is 14 amino acids. The V end lost 8 bases, the J end lost 3 bases, and 16 bases lay between the germline ends. Germline V gene lookup returns CDR1 MNHNY and CDR2 SVGAGI (reference sequence). CDR3 in amino acids: CASQTPRGDYGYTF. The CDR3 region has the DNA TGTGCCAGCCAAACGCCCAGGGGAGACTATGGCTACACCTTC.

The chain recombines TRBV11-3 with TRBJ2-3; no definite D call. The germline CDR1 and CDR2 sequences are SGHNT and YENEEA. Trimming removed 0 bases at V and 3 bases at J, with 7 bases between. The CDR3 is 14 residues long. The CDR3 DNA reads TGTGCCAGCAGCTTAGAGGGAAAGACAGATACGCAGTATTTT. Translated, it gives CASSLEGKTDTQYF.

The V gene is TRBV30, the J gene TRBJ1-3; unclear D gene. In germline, CDR1 is GTSNPN, CDR2 SVGIG (reference sequence). Trimming took 1 base from V and 2 from J, leaving 12 bases between them. CDR3 length: 15 residues. The CDR3 spells CAWSGTGQAGNTIYF. CDR3 nucleotide sequence: TGTGCCTGGAGTGGAACTGGGCAAGCTGGAAACACCATATATTTT.

The chain combines TRBV6-6 with TRBJ1-3; TRBD1 matches 11 bases. The germline CDR1 and CDR2 sequences are MNHNY and SVGAGI (reference sequence). This CDR3 comprises 15 residues. V shed 8 bases, J shed 2 bases, and the junction held 5 bases outside the gene matches. The CDR3: CASWPGQGAGNTIYF. CDR3 DNA sequence: TGTGCCAGCTGGCCGGGACAGGGGGCTGGAAACACCATATATTTT.

This sequence joins TRBV6-5 and TRBJ1-1; D gene uncertain. V dropped 4 bases and J dropped 0 bases, with 6 bases sitting between them. Germline assignment: CDR1 MNHEY and CDR2 SVGAGI. This CDR3 comprises 13 residues. CDR3 DNA sequence: TGTGCCAGCAGTTCTCTTGTGAACACTGAAGCTTTCTTT. Its protein product is CASSSLVNTEAFF.

The chain is built from TRBV30 and TRBJ2-5; 13 nucleotides line up with TRBD2. Trimming removed 2 bases from V and 5 bases from J; junction bases left unmatched: 14. Germline CDR1 GTSNPN, CDR2 SVGIG (reference sequence). There are 18 residues in the CDR3. Written as DNA, the CDR3 is TGTGCCTGGAGTCGACTTCGGACTAGCGGGAGAAAGGAGGAGACCCAGTACTTC. Its protein product is CAWSRLRTSGRKEETQYF.

The CDR3 region is CASSLPRKGQDYGYTF. In nucleotides, the CDR3 is TGTGCCAGCAGCCTACCCCGAAAGGGGCAGGACTATGGCTACACCTTC. This chain connects TRBV5-6 to TRBJ1-2; TRBD1 is a possible D gene (5 bases). The length of the CDR3 is 16 residues. V was trimmed by 4 bases and J by 3 bases, leaving 19 bases between them. CDR1 SGHDT and CDR2 YYEEEE come from the germline V gene.

The CDR3 DNA is TGCGCCAGCAGCCCTTCGAGCCGGGGGTCGGCCGGAAAACTGTTTTTT. Protein: CASSPSSRGSAGKLFF. The chain carries TRBV4-3 and TRBJ1-4; tentative D call: TRBD1 (5 bases). Trimming shortened V by 4 bases and J by 10 bases, and 22 bases separated the two germline ends. Germline CDR1 LGHNA, CDR2 YSLEER. CDR3 size: 16 residues.

The CDR3 nucleotides read TGTGCCAGTAGTGCCCAACTGGGGGCCAATGAGCAGTTCTTC. This translates into CASSAQLGANEQFF. This sequence joins TRBV19 and TRBJ2-1; D is possibly TRBD1 (6 bases). This CDR3 comprises 14 residues. The V end was cut by 5 bases, the J end by 6 bases, with 14 bases between. The germline V gene has CDR1 LNHDA and CDR2 SQIVND (reference sequence).